The sequence of this TCR beta chain was determined in a study of blood T cell repertoires in COVID-19 (dated by TCRdb to 2020 to 2022). For the study in its entirety: Samples covering the acute and convalescent phases of COVID-19 were provided by collaborators in the United States, Italy and Spain. The material from the prospective study consisted of cDNA or gDNA derived from T cells, B-cell-depleted T cells, or PBMCs. The dataset comprised deeply sampled blood TCRbeta repertoires from subjects exposed to, actively infected with, or recovered from COVID-19. A freely available public database, intended as a resource for researchers studying the immune response to SARS-CoV-2, is where the repertoires were released. The samples were drawn from the first 160 participants of the ongoing ImmuneRACE study and from over a thousand subjects provided by 6 global collaborators. The sample metadata nearly always contained a de-identified subject ID, COVID-19 status, age in years and sex. Where HLA class I and class II types were available, the types were taken from metadata supplied by the sample provider, not from assay-based typing. Findings and caveats that apply to the study as a whole: The amount of clinical and demographic metadata varied by source and participant and was provided uncurated.

On this clone itself: Its antigen remains undetermined. Base qualities are not at hand, and no much larger clone is one base apart.

A second Seattle source provided samples from volunteer blood donors who had recovered from COVID-19. Each collaborating institution followed its own protocols to collect whole blood in K2EDTA tubes. Collaborator samples were shipped for TCRbeta analysis as frozen whole blood, isolated PBMCs, or DNA extracted from either sample type. Reading the germline V gene gives CDR1 MGHRA and CDR2 YSYEKL. V is cut by 0 bases and J by 4 bases, and the space between the germline ends is 9 bases. From the cysteine up to the phenylalanine, the CDR3 has a length of 14 residues. Only the CDR3 DNA is retained, 42 bases long and in frame from the first base. The immunoSEQ Assay, a bias-controlled multiplex PCR, was used to amplify TCRbeta CDR3 regions from genomic DNA. In the paper's pipeline: The number of nucleated cells in each sample was estimated from the amplification of reference gene primers within the assay. To quantify the absolute abundance of each unique TCRbeta CDR3 rearrangement, sequence reads were collapsed and filtered. For each sample, productive Simpson clonality was calculated as the square root of Simpson's diversity index over productive rearrangements. Held by TCRdb, this immuneACCESS table contains in-frame sequences only and omits some clones. Under half of the omission traces to an unresolved V gene where checked; the cause of the rest is unknown. That table is the source of V, J and clone size, and D and trimming were worked out from the DNA. Counted in this sample were 210,000 or so clones; 70% to 90% of them appeared once. The leading ten clones occupy approximately 12% of the sample.

This receptor was taken from a woman aged 18-29 years who had recovered from COVID-19. In this chain, TRBV4-1 is recombined with TRBJ1-2, with the D gene call left open. Sequencing was done on a sample of peripheral blood. The sequenced DNA is TGCGCCAGCAGCCAAGACACCGGGAGCTATGGCTACACCTTC. This yields the protein CASSQDTGSYGYTF.